The clone carrying this T cell receptor beta chain appeared once. The data stem from a study of T cells in tuberculosis. CDR1 and CDR2 from the germline V gene are SEHNR and FQNEAQ (reference sequence). The V gene end was trimmed by 5 bases and the J gene end by 2 bases; junction bases not matched to a gene: 4. CDR3 length: 15 amino acids. Using immunoSEQ multiplex PCR, the repertoire was profiled, and TCRdb retains in-frame clones only, with some absent. The data contain tens of thousands of clones, approximately 90% of them seen just once; the ten biggest clones take up approximately 2%. Findings of the study overall: Some low-affinity tetramer-binding T cells may be absent from this sample.

Sorting used thawed, overnight-rested PBMC stained with anti-CD3, a viability dye and GMM-loaded CD1B tetramer. C32 glucose monomycolate from Rhodococcus equi was loaded onto the CD1B tetramers. Before cryopreservation, the sorted PBMC lost their CD14-expressing monocytes. Each donor contributed roughly 100,000 sorted tetramer-negative cells. This receptor was identified in an adult woman with latent tuberculosis. The genes are TRBV7-9 and TRBJ2-3; TRBD1 matches 10 bases. Material: CD1b-GMM tetramer-negative cells sorted from PBMCs. The CDR3 reads CASSQGTGDTDTQYF. In nucleotides, the CDR3 is TGTGCCAGCAGCCAGGGGACAGGGGACACAGATACGCAGTATTTT.